One sample yielded the 31 T cell receptor beta chains listed below, sequenced in a study of blood T cell repertoires in COVID-19. TCRdb's table, derived via immunoSEQ multiplex PCR, lists solely in-frame clones and lacks some. This sample has over 200,000 clones; more than 85% occur once, and the top ten carry under 2.5%. The specimen sequenced was peripheral blood. The receptors were gathered from a man aged 35-49 years with active or convalescent COVID-19.

The chain has TRBV4-1 and TRBJ2-1; weak D call: TRBD2 (5 bases). The CDR3 has 14 residues. Germline CDR1 is MGHRA and CDR2 is YSYEKL. The V gene lost 8 bases and the J gene lost 6 bases, with 17 bases spanning the gap. The CDR3 DNA reads as TGCGCCAGCTCGGGATCCTCTCTGGGCAATGAGCAGTTCTTC. Translating gives CASSGSSLGNEQFF.

The chain employs TRBV7-9 and TRBJ2-5; 7 nucleotides agree with TRBD1. CDR3 length equals 14 residues. Germline V gene data show CDR1 as SEHNR and CDR2 as FQNEAQ (reference sequence). J was trimmed by 1 base and V by 3 bases; bases with no gene match: 2. CDR3 loop: CASSFTGAQETQYF. For the CDR3, the DNA is TGTGCCAGCAGCTTTACAGGGGCCCAAGAGACCCAGTACTTC.

This chain connects TRBV7-8 to TRBJ2-1; D might be TRBD2 (5 bases). The germline V gene encodes CDR1 SGHVS and CDR2 FQNEAQ. V shed 5 bases and J shed 9 bases, with 14 bases lying between them. The CDR3 covers 13 residues. CDR3: CASSTTREVEQFF. Here the CDR3 DNA reads TGTGCCAGCAGCACTACTAGGGAAGTTGAGCAGTTCTTC.

The V gene is TRBV7-6, the J gene TRBJ2-3, with D perhaps matching TRBD2 (5 bases). The CDR3 has 15 amino acids. Deletions cut 1 base from V and 1 base from J, with 9 bases between. CDR1 is SGHVS, CDR2 FNYEAQ, per germline. The CDR3 spells CASSLGSGGTDTQYF. The DNA for the CDR3 is TGTGCCAGCAGCTTAGGCTCCGGGGGCACAGATACGCAGTATTTT. Together with reference TRBV7-6 and TRBJ2-3, the CDR3 gives the full variable domain: GAGVSQSPRYKVTKRGQDVALRCDPISGHVSLYWYRQALGQGPEFLTYFNYEAQQDKSGLPNDRFSAERPEGSISTLTIQRTEQRDSAMYRCASSLGSGGTDTQYFGPGTRLTVL.

The V and J genes are TRBV19 and TRBJ1-6; D is unclear. Germline V gene lookup returns CDR1 LNHDA and CDR2 SQIVND (reference sequence). V was trimmed by 3 bases and J by 6 bases, leaving 9 bases between them. CDR3 size: 14 residues. The chain's CDR3 is CASSITGINSPLHF. For the CDR3, the DNA is TGTGCCAGTAGTATCACGGGAATTAATTCACCCCTCCACTTT.

The chain employs TRBV2 and TRBJ1-1, with TRBD1 as a possible D gene (5 bases). V was clipped by 4 bases and J by 0 bases, with 15 bases between them. Germline CDR1 reads SNHLY; CDR2 reads FYNNEI. The length of the CDR3 is 16 residues. This chain's CDR3 is CASSGPEDSLNTEAFF. CDR3 in DNA: TGTGCCAGCAGTGGCCCAGAAGACAGCCTGAACACTGAAGCTTTCTTT.

V gene TRBV27 combines with J gene TRBJ1-6; D is unresolved. The CDR3 has 17 residues. Trimming cost V 6 bases and J 0 bases, with 15 bases left between them. Germline V CDR1 and CDR2: MNHEY, SMNVEV (reference sequence). The CDR3 here is CASSPTQKSSYNSPLHF. As DNA, the CDR3 is TGTGCCAGCAGCCCAACACAGAAGAGCTCCTATAATTCACCCCTCCACTTT.

The CDR3 sequence is CAISESFSGQSYSNQPQHF. The CDR3, as DNA: TGTGCCATCAGTGAGTCTTTTTCGGGACAGAGTTATAGCAATCAGCCCCAGCATTTT. The rearrangement joins TRBV10-3 to TRBJ1-5, with 7 bases that match TRBD1. Germline CDR1 and CDR2: ENHRY and SYGVKD. The CDR3 spans 19 residues. V was clipped by 0 bases and J by 0 bases; unmatched bases: 11.

The chain employs TRBV29-1 and TRBJ1-1; D perhaps matches TRBD1 (5 bases). The CDR3 has 14 amino acids. CDR1 is SQVTM, CDR2 ANQGSEA, per germline. Trimming took 1 base from V and 6 from J, leaving 15 bases between them. CDR3 sequence: CSVEVPGPKAEAFF. CDR3 coding DNA: TGCAGCGTTGAAGTCCCAGGGCCTAAGGCTGAAGCTTTCTTT.

The rearrangement uses TRBV19 and TRBJ1-5; D may be TRBD1 (6 bases). The V and J ends lost 10 bases and 9 bases respectively, with 13 bases between them. Germline CDR1 is LNHDA and CDR2 is SQIVND (reference sequence). CDR3 length: 11 amino acids. Written as DNA, the CDR3 is TGTGCCACGTGGGGGCTTGGGCCCCAGCATTTT. It encodes CATWGLGPQHF.

The chain links TRBV6-4 to TRBJ2-1, with 8 bases that match TRBD2. The junction had 6 bases not matched to a gene; V was cut back by 3 bases and J by 5 bases. The CDR3 spans 15 residues. Germline values: CDR1 MRHNA, CDR2 SNTAGT. The CDR3 reads CASSEGAGGNNEQFF. In DNA form, the CDR3 reads TGTGCCAGCAGTGAAGGCGCGGGGGGTAACAATGAGCAGTTCTTC.

The chain links TRBV7-6 to TRBJ2-7, with no clear D. V lost 2 bases to trimming and J lost 0 bases, with 17 bases between them. This CDR3 has 17 residues. CDR1 and CDR2 (germline): SGHVS, FNYEAQ. In nucleotides, the CDR3 is TGTGCCAGCAGCTTAAGCACAGCAACCGACAACTCCTACGAGCAGTACTTC. It encodes CASSLSTATDNSYEQYF.

The gene calls are TRBV29-1 and TRBJ1-2; D possibly corresponds to TRBD1 (6 bases). Per the germline V gene, CDR1 is SQVTM and CDR2 is ANQGSEA. CDR3 length: 13 residues. Trimming shortened V by 4 bases and J by 4 bases, and 13 bases separated the two germline ends. In nucleotides, the CDR3 is TGCAGCGTTGCAAGGACAGCAGTCTATGGCTACACCTTC. Protein: CSVARTAVYGYTF.

The rearrangement joins TRBV5-5 to TRBJ1-1; possibly TRBD1 for D (5 bases). The ends were cut back, 4 bases at V and 3 bases at J, with 7 bases in the middle. The germline CDR1 and CDR2 sequences are SGHKS and YYEKEE (reference sequence). This CDR3 is built from 12 residues. The CDR3 sequence: CASSVRDTEAFF. The DNA of the CDR3 is TGTGCCAGCAGCGTCAGGGACACTGAAGCTTTCTTT.

The V call is TRBV6-5, the J call TRBJ2-3; D possibly corresponds to TRBD2 (6 bases). Germline lookup yields CDR1 MNHEY and CDR2 SVGAGI. There are 14 residues in the CDR3. With 8 bases removed from V and 3 bases from J, the gap between germline ends came to 15 bases. CDR3 region: CASQEGGGTDTQYF. CDR3 nucleotides: TGTGCCAGCCAGGAGGGAGGTGGAACAGATACGCAGTATTTT.

In this sample, this clone turned up once. The rearrangement uses TRBV7-2 and TRBJ2-5; perhaps TRBD1 as D (6 bases). Germline V CDR1 and CDR2: SGHTA, FQGNSA. V lost 3 bases and J 2 bases, leaving 7 bases between the germline ends. The CDR3 sequence is 13 residues long. The CDR3 sequence: CASSFGQQETQYF. CDR3 nucleotide sequence: TGTGCCAGCAGCTTTGGACAGCAAGAGACCCAGTACTTC.

V and J are TRBV6-1 and TRBJ1-2, with D possibly matching TRBD1 (5 bases). The germline V gene has CDR1 MNHNS and CDR2 SASEGT. The CDR3 contains 13 residues. The V and J ends lost 2 bases and 5 bases respectively, with 9 bases between them. The CDR3 region has the DNA TGTGCCAGCAGTGAACAGGGCCAGTATGGCTACACCTTC. Amino acids: CASSEQGQYGYTF.

The chain joins TRBV6-6 to TRBJ2-7; 7 nucleotides match TRBD1. CDR3 length equals 14 residues. With V trimmed by 4 bases and J by 4 bases, 7 bases remained unmatched. Germline V gene lookup returns CDR1 MNHNY and CDR2 SVGAGI (reference sequence). DNA of the CDR3: TGTGCCAGCAGTTTACGACAGGGAGCGTACGAGCAGTACTTC. It specifies CASSLRQGAYEQYF.

The chain carries TRBV6-1 and TRBJ2-7, with 7 bases identical to TRBD2. Per germline, CDR1 MNHNS and CDR2 SASEGT. Trimming removed 3 bases from V and 4 bases from J; junction bases left unmatched: 9. This CDR3 has 15 amino acids. The CDR3 protein is CASSDWGGLRYEQYF. The CDR3 coding sequence is TGTGCCAGCAGTGATTGGGGGGGATTACGGTACGAGCAGTACTTC.

The V and J genes are TRBV27 and TRBJ2-5, with 10 bases matching TRBD1. CDR3 length: 18 residues. The germline V gene encodes CDR1 MNHEY and CDR2 SMNVEV (reference sequence). V trimming: 4 bases; J trimming: 6 bases; junction bases outside the gene matches: 17. The CDR3 sequence is CASSSIARGGQGRQTQYF. In nucleotides, the CDR3 is TGTGCCAGCAGTTCGATCGCGAGAGGGGGACAGGGGAGGCAGACCCAGTACTTC.

V gene TRBV2 combines with J gene TRBJ2-3, with 7 bases that match TRBD1. The CDR3 consists of 15 residues. V was clipped by 3 bases and J by 4 bases; unmatched bases: 7. Per the germline V gene, CDR1 is SNHLY and CDR2 is FYNNEI. Here the CDR3 reads CASSETGMMADTQYF. The CDR3 region has the DNA TGTGCCAGCAGTGAGACAGGGATGATGGCAGATACGCAGTATTTT.

The V call is TRBV7-8, the J call TRBJ1-5; D might be TRBD1 (5 bases). V lost 2 bases to trimming and J lost 0 bases, with 8 bases between them. Germline CDR1 reads SGHVS; CDR2 reads FQNEAQ. CDR3 length equals 15 residues. The CDR3, as DNA: TGTGCCAGCAGCTTACAGGGCGCTAGCAATCAGCCCCAGCATTTT. Translated: CASSLQGASNQPQHF.

As concerns this clone: A read error may produce the germline difference seen at one junction end. The CDR3 spells CASSPTGATNEKLFF. The CDR3 coding sequence is TGTGCTAGCAGCCCGACAGGGGCAACTAATGAAAAACTGTTTTTT. V gene TRBV7-7 combines with J gene TRBJ1-4, with TRBD1 identical over 8 bases. CDR3 size: 15 residues. CDR1 is SSHAT, CDR2 FNYEAQ, per germline (reference sequence).

This clone was found once. The chain is built from TRBV7-6 and TRBJ1-2; TRBD1 might be the D (6 bases). The CDR3 has 14 amino acids. Germline V lookup: CDR1 SGHVS, CDR2 FNYEAQ. Trimming took off 7 bases at V and 7 bases at J, with 19 bases between the two ends. CDR3 bases: TGTGCCAGCACCTCACCATCTATCAGGGGTGGCTACACCTTC. Protein: CASTSPSIRGGYTF. Variable domain in full (rest from reference TRBV7-6 and TRBJ1-2): GAGVSQSPRYKVTKRGQDVALRCDPISGHVSLYWYRQALGQGPEFLTYFNYEAQQDKSGLPNDRFSAERPEGSISTLTIQRTEQRDSAMYRCASTSPSIRGGYTFGSGTRLTVV.

The genes are TRBV3-1 (or the pseudogene TRBV3-2) and TRBJ2-1; 9 nucleotides agree with TRBD2. V lost 0 bases and J lost 3; bases outside the gene matches: 9. Germline V gives CDR1 LGHDT, CDR2 YNNKEL (reference sequence). The CDR3 extends over 18 amino acids. The CDR3 DNA sequence: TGTGCCAGCAGCCAAGATGGGGACTGGACTAGCGACTACAATGAGCAGTTCTTC. Protein product: CASSQDGDWTSDYNEQFF.

The chain is built from TRBV6-5 and TRBJ2-3; D possibly corresponds to TRBD1 (6 bases). This CDR3 spans 15 amino acids. V was trimmed by 2 bases and J by 0 bases, leaving 9 bases between them. Germline CDR1 and CDR2: MNHEY and SVGAGI. The CDR3 loop is CASSYRDISTDTQYF. The CDR3 DNA follows: TGTGCCAGCAGTTACCGGGACATTAGCACAGATACGCAGTATTTT.

As regards this clone: This specimen includes other DNA sequences encoding the same CDR3. The chain links TRBV28 to TRBJ2-7; 7 bases map to TRBD2. The V segment lost 5 bases and the J segment 1 base; nucleotides outside the gene matches: 5. CDR3 length: 14 amino acids. CDR1 is MDHEN, CDR2 SYDVKM, per germline. The CDR3 reads CASSPPSGSYEQYF. CDR3 in DNA: TGTGCCAGCAGTCCCCCTAGCGGATCCTACGAGCAGTACTTC.

Points on this clone: Additional DNA sequences in this sample encode the identical CDR3. The chain combines TRBV12-3 or TRBV12-4 with TRBJ1-5, with D hard to call. V shed 6 bases and J shed 1 base, with 4 bases lying between them. There are 12 residues in the CDR3. In DNA form, the CDR3 reads TGTGCCAGCAGCCCGAGCAATCAGCCCCAGCATTTT. This translates into CASSPSNQPQHF.

A single count supports this clone. V is TRBV5-3 and J is TRBJ1-1, with TRBD1 matching 9 bases. TRBV5-3 is an ORF; its function is uncertain. The CDR3 length is 15 residues. Trimming at V came to 8 bases and at J to 3 bases, leaving 11 bases not matched to a gene. The CDR3 sequence: CARSTGTGCYTEAFF. The CDR3 nucleotides read TGTGCCAGGTCGACCGGGACAGGGTGTTACACTGAAGCTTTCTTT.

The chain recombines TRBV18 with TRBJ1-6, with TRBD1 matching over 8 bases. CDR1 is KGHSH, CDR2 LQKENI, per germline. The J segment lost 6 bases and the V segment lost 3 bases, leaving 7 bases of the junction unmatched. The CDR3 totals 16 residues. Here the CDR3 reads CASSPQGAGVNSPLHF. For the CDR3, the DNA is TGTGCCAGCTCACCCCAGGGGGCAGGGGTTAATTCACCCCTCCACTTT.

This sequence joins TRBV19 and TRBJ1-1; D not resolved. Germline V gives CDR1 LNHDA, CDR2 SQIVND (reference sequence). The CDR3 has 12 residues. V was shortened by 1 base and J by 7 bases, with 7 bases between the two germline ends. The CDR3 DNA follows: TGTGCCAGTAGTATAGGATCAGTTGAAGCTTTCTTT. It specifies CASSIGSVEAFF.